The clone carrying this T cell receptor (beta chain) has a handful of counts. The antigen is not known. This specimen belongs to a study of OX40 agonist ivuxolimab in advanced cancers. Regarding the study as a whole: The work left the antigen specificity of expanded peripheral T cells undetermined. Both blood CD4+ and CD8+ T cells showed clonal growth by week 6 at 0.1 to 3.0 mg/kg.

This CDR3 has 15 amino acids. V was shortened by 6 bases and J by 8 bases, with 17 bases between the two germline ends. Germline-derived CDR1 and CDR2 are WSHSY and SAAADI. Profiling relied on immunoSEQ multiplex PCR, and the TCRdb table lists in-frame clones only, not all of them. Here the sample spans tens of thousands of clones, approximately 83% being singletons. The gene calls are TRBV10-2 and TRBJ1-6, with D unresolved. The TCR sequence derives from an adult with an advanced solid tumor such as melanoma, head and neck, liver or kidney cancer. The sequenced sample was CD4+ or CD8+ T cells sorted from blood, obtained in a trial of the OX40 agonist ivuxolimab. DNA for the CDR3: TGCGCCAGCAGGGAGAGGAGGTTACGGGATTCACCCCTCCACTTT. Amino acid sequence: CASRERRLRDSPLHF.